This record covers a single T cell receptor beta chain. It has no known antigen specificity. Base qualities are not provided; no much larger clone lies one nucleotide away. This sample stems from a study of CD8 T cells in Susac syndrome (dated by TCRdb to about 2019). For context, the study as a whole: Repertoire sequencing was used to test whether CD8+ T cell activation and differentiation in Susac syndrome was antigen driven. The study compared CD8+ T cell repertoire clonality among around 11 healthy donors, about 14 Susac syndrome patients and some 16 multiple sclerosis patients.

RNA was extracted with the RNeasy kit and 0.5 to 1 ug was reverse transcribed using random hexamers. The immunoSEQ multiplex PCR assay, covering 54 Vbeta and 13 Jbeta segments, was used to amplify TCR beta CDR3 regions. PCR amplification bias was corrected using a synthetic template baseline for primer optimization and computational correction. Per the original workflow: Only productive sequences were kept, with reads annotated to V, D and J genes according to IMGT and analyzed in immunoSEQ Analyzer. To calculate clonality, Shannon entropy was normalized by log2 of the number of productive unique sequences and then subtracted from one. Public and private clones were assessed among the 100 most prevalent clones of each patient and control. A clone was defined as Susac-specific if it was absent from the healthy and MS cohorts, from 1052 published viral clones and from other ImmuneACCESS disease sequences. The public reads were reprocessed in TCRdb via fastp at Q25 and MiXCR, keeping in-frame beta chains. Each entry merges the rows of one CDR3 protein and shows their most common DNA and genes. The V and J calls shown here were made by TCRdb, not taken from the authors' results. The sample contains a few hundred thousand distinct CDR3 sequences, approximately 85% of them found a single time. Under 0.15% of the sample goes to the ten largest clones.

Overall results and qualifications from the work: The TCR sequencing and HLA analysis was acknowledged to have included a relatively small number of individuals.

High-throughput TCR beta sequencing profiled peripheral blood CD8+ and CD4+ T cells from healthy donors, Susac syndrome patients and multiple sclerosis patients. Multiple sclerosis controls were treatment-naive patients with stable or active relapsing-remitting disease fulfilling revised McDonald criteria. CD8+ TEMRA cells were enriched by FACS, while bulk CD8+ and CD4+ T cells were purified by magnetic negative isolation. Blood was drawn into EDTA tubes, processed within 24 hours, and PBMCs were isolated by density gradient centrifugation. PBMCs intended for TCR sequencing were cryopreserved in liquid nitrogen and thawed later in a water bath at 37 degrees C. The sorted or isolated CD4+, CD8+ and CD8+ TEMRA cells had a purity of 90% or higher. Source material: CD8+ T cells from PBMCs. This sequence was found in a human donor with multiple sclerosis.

The CDR3 region has the sequence CSARAVPYNEQFF. The nucleotides are TGCAGTGCTAGAGCTGTACCCTACAATGAGCAGTTCTTC. The rearrangement combines TRBV20-1 with TRBJ2-1; the D gene identity is not certain. The CDR3, cysteine through phenylalanine, is 13 amino acids long. Only the CDR3 part of the read is kept: 39 bases, read in frame from the first base. A distance of 6 bases separates the germline ends of V and J, which lose 1 base and 2 bases respectively. From a lookup of the germline V gene (reference sequence), CDR1 and CDR2 are DFQATT and SNEGSKA.